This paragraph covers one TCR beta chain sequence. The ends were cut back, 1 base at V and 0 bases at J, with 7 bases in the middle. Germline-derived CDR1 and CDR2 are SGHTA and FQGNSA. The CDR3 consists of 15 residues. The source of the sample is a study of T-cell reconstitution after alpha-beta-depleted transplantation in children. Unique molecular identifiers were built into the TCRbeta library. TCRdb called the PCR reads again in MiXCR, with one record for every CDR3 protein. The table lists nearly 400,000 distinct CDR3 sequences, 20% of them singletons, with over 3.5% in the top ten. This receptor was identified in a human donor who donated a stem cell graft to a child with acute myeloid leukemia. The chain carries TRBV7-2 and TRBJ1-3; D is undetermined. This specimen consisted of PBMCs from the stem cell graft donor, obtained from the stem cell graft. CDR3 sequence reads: CASSLVVSSGNTIYF. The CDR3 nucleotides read TGTGCCAGCAGCTTAGTAGTGAGCTCTGGAAACACCATATATTTT.